The rows below give T cell receptor beta chains drawn from one sample of a study of blood T cell repertoires in COVID-19. The assay was immunoSEQ multiplex PCR, and TCRdb's table has in-frame clones only and misses some. The sample consists of roughly 440,000 clones, approximately 90% of them appearing once. The source material was peripheral blood. The receptors here all came from a woman aged 45-65 years with COVID-19, enrolled during active disease. The CDR3 runs from the conserved cysteine through the conserved F or W. Each record gives: D gene, clone size, J gene, V gene, CDR3 protein, CDR3 DNA. D genes are given only for firm matches. Expanded clones get a size class; other rows say once, few or many, or leave the size out.

TRBD2 | few | TRBJ2-1 | TRBV4-1 | CASRPPGGSYNEQFF | TGCGCCAGCAGGCCCCCGGGGGGCTCCTACAATGAGCAGTTCTTC
TRBD1 | . | TRBJ1-1 | TRBV4-1 | CASSRTTGANTEAFF | TGCGCCAGCAGCCGGACGACAGGGGCGAACACTGAAGCTTTCTTT
. | . | TRBJ2-7 | TRBV14 | CASSQVSGKSSYEQYF | TGTGCCAGCAGCCAAGTCTCAGGAAAGAGCTCCTACGAGCAGTACTTC
TRBD2 | . | TRBJ2-4 | TRBV6-2/TRBV6-3 | CASSYGTSGGGIQYF | TGTGCCAGCAGTTACGGGACTAGCGGTGGTGGCATTCAGTACTTC
TRBD2 | . | TRBJ2-1 | TRBV11-3 | CASSLLRPSGGAKNEQFF | TGTGCCAGCAGCTTGCTACGCCCTAGCGGGGGGGCCAAGAATGAGCAGTTCTTC
. | . | TRBJ1-6 | TRBV30 | CACPIPGPVLTSYNSPLHF | TGTGCCTGCCCCATTCCAGGGCCGGTCCTAACCTCCTATAATTCACCCCTCCACTTT
. | few | TRBJ2-7 | TRBV28 | CASSLDSRYEQYF | TGTGCCAGCAGTTTAGACAGCCGCTACGAGCAGTACTTC
TRBD1 | . | TRBJ1-5 | TRBV6-5 | CASSLRQGSSLAQHF | TGTGCCAGCAGTCTTAGACAGGGGTCCTCCTTGGCCCAGCATTTT
. | . | TRBJ1-2 | TRBV10-3 | CAISEDTEGYTF | TGTGCCATCAGTGAGGATACGGAGGGCTACACCTTC
. | . | TRBJ2-1 | TRBV2 | CASSPLGVNEQFF | TGTGCCAGCAGTCCCCTAGGTGTCAATGAGCAGTTCTTC
. | . | TRBJ2-1 | TRBV6-5 | CASTLAVEQFF | TGTGCCAGCACCTTAGCGGTTGAGCAGTTCTTC
. | once | TRBJ2-5 | TRBV2 | CASSGLVEETQYF | TGTGCCAGCAGTGGACTGGTCGAAGAGACCCAGTACTTC
. | . | TRBJ2-5 | TRBV14 | CASSQVIGETQYF | TGTGCCAGCAGCCAAGTTATCGGAGAGACCCAGTACTTC
. | . | TRBJ1-1 | TRBV18 | CASSPAMGVGRTEAFF | TGTGCCAGCTCACCTGCAATGGGGGTCGGGAGGACTGAAGCTTTCTTT
TRBD1 | . | TRBJ1-2 | TRBV2 | CASSFGQGTLKFYGYTF | TGTGCCAGCAGTTTTGGACAGGGCACACTAAAATTCTATGGCTACACCTTC
TRBD2 | . | TRBJ2-1 | TRBV9 | CASSGPLPGLITNEQFF | TGTGCCAGCTCTGGGCCCCTACCGGGACTAATAACAAATGAGCAGTTCTTC
. | . | TRBJ1-6 | TRBV6-2/TRBV6-3 | CASSYGDSSYNSPLHF | TGTGCCAGCAGTTACGGCGACAGCTCCTATAATTCACCCCTCCACTTT
TRBD1 | . | TRBJ2-7 | TRBV30 | CAWSSGTGRYEQYF | TGTGCCTGGAGTTCCGGGACAGGGAGGTACGAGCAGTACTTC
TRBD2 | . | TRBJ2-7 | TRBV5-1 | CASSLELAGLTYEQYF | TGCGCCAGCAGCTTGGAACTAGCGGGACTCACCTACGAGCAGTACTTC
. | . | TRBJ2-7 | TRBV5-6 | CASSLGETTTHEQYF | TGTGCCAGCAGCTTGGGCGAAACAACGACTCATGAGCAGTACTTC
TRBD2 | once | TRBJ2-3 | TRBV18 | CASSPGLAGDRRTDTQYF | TGTGCCAGCTCACCAGGGCTAGCGGGGGACCGCCGCACAGATACGCAGTATTTT
TRBD1 | . | TRBJ2-5 | TRBV18 | CASSSGQGETQYF | TGTGCCAGCTCCTCCGGACAGGGGGAGACCCAGTACTTC